Sequencing of this T cell receptor beta chain was carried out in a study of human T cells and chemical hapten exposure. This clonotype has just one count. CDR1 and CDR2 from the germline V gene are MNHEY and SVGEGT. V lost 2 bases, J lost 7 bases, and 17 bases lay in between. This CDR3 is built from 15 residues. From the RACE reads, TCRdb called clonotypes with MiXCR, one entry per CDR3 protein. The table records approximately 100,000 distinct CDR3 sequences, 8% to 13% of them present only once. Stated time point: patch test 1, 2 weeks after DPC sensitization. This sample's treatment: therapeutic diphenylcyclopropenone sensitization with weekly scalp DPC.

This sequence was found in a woman aged 40 to 55 with alopecia areata. Some clones in this sample may be carry-over from other donors' samples. This chain links TRBV6-2 or TRBV6-3 with TRBJ2-5; no clear D gene. Sequences were derived from whole blood, sampled in connection with sensitization to the hapten diphenylcyclopropenone (DPC). CDR3 in amino acids: CASSYADVVLGTQYF. CDR3 sequence (DNA): TGTGCCAGCAGTTACGCCGACGTGGTTTTGGGGACCCAGTACTTC.